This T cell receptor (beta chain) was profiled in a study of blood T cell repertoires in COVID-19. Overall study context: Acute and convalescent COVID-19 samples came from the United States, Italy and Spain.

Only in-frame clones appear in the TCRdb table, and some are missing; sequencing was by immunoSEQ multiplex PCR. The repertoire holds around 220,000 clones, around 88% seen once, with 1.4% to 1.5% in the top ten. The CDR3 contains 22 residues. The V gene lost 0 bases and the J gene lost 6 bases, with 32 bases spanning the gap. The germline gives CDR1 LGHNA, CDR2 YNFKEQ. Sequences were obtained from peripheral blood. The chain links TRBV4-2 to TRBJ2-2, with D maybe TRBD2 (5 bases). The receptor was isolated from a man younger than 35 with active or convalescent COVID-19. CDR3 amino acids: CASSQDSGFLALSPISPGELFF. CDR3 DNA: TGTGCCAGCAGCCAAGACTCTGGGTTTCTAGCACTATCCCCCATAAGCCCCGGGGAGCTGTTTTTT.